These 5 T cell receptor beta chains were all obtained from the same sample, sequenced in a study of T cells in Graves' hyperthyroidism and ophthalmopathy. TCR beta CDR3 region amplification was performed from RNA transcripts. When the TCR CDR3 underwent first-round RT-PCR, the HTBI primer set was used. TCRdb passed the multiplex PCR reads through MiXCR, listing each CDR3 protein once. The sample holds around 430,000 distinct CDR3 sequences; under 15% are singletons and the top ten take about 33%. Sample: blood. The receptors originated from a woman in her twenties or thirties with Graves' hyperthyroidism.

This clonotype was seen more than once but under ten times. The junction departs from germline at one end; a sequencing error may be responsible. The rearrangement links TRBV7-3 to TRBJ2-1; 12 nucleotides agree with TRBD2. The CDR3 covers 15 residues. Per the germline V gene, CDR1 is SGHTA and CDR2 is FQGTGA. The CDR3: CASSLLAGGYNEQLF. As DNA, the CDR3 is TGTGCCAGCAGCCTTCTAGCGGGAGGGTACAATGAGCAGCTCTTC.

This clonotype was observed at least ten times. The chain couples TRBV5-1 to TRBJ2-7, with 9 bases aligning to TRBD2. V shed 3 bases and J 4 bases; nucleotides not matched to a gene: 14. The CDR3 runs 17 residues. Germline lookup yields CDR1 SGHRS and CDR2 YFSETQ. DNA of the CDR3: TGCGCCAGCAGCTCTCCTAGGCGACTAGCGGCAGAATACGAGCAGTACTTC. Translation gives CASSSPRRLAAEYEQYF. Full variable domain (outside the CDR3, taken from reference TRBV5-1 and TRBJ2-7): KAGVTQTPRYLIKTRGQQVTLSCSPISGHRSVSWYQQTPGQGLQFLFEYFSETQRNKGNFPGRFSGRQFSNSRSEMNVSTLELGDSALYLCASSSPRRLAAEYEQYFGPGTRLTVT.

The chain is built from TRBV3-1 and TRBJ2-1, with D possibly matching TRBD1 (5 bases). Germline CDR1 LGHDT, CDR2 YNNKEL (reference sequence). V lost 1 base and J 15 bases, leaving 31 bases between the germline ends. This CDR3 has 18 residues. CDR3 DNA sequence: TGTGCCAGCAGCCAAGGATGGGGCGATGGAGTCCCGCTAGTGGGCCTGTTCTTC. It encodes CASSQGWGDGVPLVGLFF.

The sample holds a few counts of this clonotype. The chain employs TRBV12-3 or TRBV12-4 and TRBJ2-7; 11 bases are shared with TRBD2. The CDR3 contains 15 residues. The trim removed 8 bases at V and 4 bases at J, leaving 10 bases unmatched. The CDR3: CASQTTSGSTYEQYF. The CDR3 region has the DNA TGTGCCAGCCAGACCACTAGCGGGAGTACGTACGAGCAGTACTTC.

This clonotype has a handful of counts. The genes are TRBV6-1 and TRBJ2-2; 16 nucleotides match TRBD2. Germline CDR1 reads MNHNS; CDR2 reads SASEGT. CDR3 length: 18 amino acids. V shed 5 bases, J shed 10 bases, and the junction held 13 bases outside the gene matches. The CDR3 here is CASSRKGLAGGPQAELFF. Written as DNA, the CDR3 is TGTGCCAGCAGTCGAAAGGGACTAGCGGGAGGGCCGCAGGCGGAGCTGTTTTTT.